This section outlines one T cell receptor beta chain sequence together with its context. Its specific antigen is unknown. The record has no base qualities; no much larger clone is one base away. The V end loses 3 bases and the J end loses 2 bases, and a stretch of 7 bases separates them. Including cysteine and phenylalanine, the CDR3 has 13 amino acids. Solely the CDR3 DNA is kept, with 39 bases framed from the first base. Per the germline V gene (reference sequence), PRHDT is the CDR1 and FYEKMQ is the CDR2. The donors were included in the validation cohort of some 120 subjects, a group kept apart from the roughly 690-subject first cohort. Library prep was done by the immunoSEQ multiplex PCR assay. As for the original processing: A statistical classification framework was built for diagnosing cytomegalovirus status from the catalog of TCR beta chain sequences. TCRdb holds this immuneACCESS table with in-frame rearrangements only. Some clones are missing; in checked studies, unresolved V genes explain under half, and the rest has no known cause. V and J calls and clone size follow that table, whereas D and trimming were derived from the DNA. This sample holds approximately 110,000 clones; 90% to 95% were observed only once. Roughly 1.3% of the sample is taken by the ten largest.

This sample was taken from a study of cytomegalovirus exposure and HLA in healthy donors (dated by TCRdb to 2015 to 2018). Regarding the study in general: According to a later analysis, one platform produced both the roughly 110 validation repertoires and the 620 or so repertoires of the first cohort. A separate validation cohort of some 130 different subjects was used in addition to the roughly 700-subject first cohort. The study was designed to test whether signatures of past pathogen exposure could be identified by cataloging public T cell receptors. To predict cytomegalovirus infection status, the study combined high-throughput TCR immunosequencing, statistical association of individual TCRs with disease status, and machine learning. On the study overall, not on this receptor specifically: A later analysis had no HLA typing for the validation cohort, so co-occurrence there was scored across all 130 or so repertoires. The study gave a list of about 150 TCR beta chains associated with cytomegalovirus. It was suggested by the authors that the approach could potentially be generalized to other disease states and immunological phenotypes. While some public TCRs were present in many individuals, most TCR sequences turned up only very rarely across donors. A few of the identified cytomegalovirus-associated TCR beta chains were confirmed in vitro to be specific for cytomegalovirus antigens. Subsequent analysis determined that TCRs grouped into clusters in the first cohort also showed a tendency toward co-occurrence across the roughly 120 validation repertoires, and 94% of cluster scores exceeded 0. The classifier was reported to diagnose cytomegalovirus status with high specificity and sensitivity in both the original cohort and the validation cohort.

The specimen was PBMCs. Here the chain combines TRBV13 and TRBJ1-2; TRBD1 is a possible D gene, resting on 6 matching bases. The TCR originated in a young woman in good health and CMV-seronegative. The sequenced DNA is TGTGCCAGCAGCTTGGGACAAAACTATGGCTACACCTTC. Its amino acids are CASSLGQNYGYTF.